This T cell receptor (beta chain) is from a study of blood T cell repertoires in COVID-19. This clone appeared a single time. The J segment lost 4 bases and the V segment lost 5 bases, leaving 10 bases of the junction unmatched. Germline V gene sequence: CDR1 KGHSY, CDR2 FQNENV. The CDR3 runs 15 residues. Clones were read by immunoSEQ multiplex PCR, and TCRdb kept only the in-frame ones, dropping some. The sample shows some 110,000 clones, 65% to 85% of them seen only once. Individuals aged about 18 to 89 years were recruited from fewer than 25 US areas. Cohort 3 recovered donors had two negative PCRs, clearance, or symptom resolution.

This TCR came from a young woman who had recovered from COVID-19. The sample comprised PBMCs or T cells enriched from blood (not recorded which). This chain links TRBV16 with TRBJ1-1; 7 bases map to TRBD1. The chain's CDR3 is CASSARQGVGTEAFF. CDR3 bases: TGTGCCAGCAGCGCGCGACAGGGAGTGGGCACTGAAGCTTTCTTT.